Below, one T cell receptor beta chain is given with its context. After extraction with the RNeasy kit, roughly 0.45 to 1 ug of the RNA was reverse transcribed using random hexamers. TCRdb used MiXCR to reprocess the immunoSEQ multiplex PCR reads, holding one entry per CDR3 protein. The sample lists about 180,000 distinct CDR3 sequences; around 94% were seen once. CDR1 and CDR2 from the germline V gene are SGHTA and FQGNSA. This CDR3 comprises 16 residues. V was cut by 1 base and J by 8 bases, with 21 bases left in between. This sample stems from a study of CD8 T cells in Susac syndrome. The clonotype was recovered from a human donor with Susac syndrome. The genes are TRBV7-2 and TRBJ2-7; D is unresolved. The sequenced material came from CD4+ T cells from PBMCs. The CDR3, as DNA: TGTGCCAGCAGCTTAGAGGGTGGTGGCCGTCCTACGAAGCAGTACTTC. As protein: CASSLEGGGRPTKQYF.